The clone carrying this TCR beta chain appeared a few times. What it binds is unknown. This entry comes from a study of beta chain features in type 1 diabetes. Study in general: Examination covered 107,917,701 sorted cells spanning all samples. General study points: In every one of the four CD4+ subsets, TCRB CDR3s were moderately but significantly shorter in Type 1 diabetes patients.

V lost 9 bases, J lost 4 bases, and 8 bases stayed unmatched. Germline CDR1 and CDR2: SGDLS and YYNGEE. The CDR3 is 13 amino acids. cDNA synthesis used the whole RNA isolate, giving expressed TCRB sequences. The protocol was immunoSEQ multiplex PCR, while the TCRdb copy is restricted to in-frame clones and leaves out a portion. Of approximately 250,000 clones listed, under 13% are singletons. This rearrangement joins TRBV9 to TRBJ1-1; 8 positions match TRBD1. Sequencing used naive CD4+ T cells from blood. The TCR was taken from a man under 40 with type 1 diabetes. CDR3 in DNA: TGTGCCACCGGACAGGGTCCTAGCACTGAAGCTTTCTTT. Encoded protein: CATGQGPSTEAFF. Together with reference TRBV9 and TRBJ1-1, the CDR3 gives the full variable domain: DSGVTQTPKHLITATGQRVTLRCSPRSGDLSVYWYQQSLDQGLQFLIQYYNGEERAKGNILERFSAQQFPDLHSELNLSSLELGDSALYFCATGQGPSTEAFFGQGTRLTVV.